The 10 T cell receptor beta chains below all came from one sample that was sequenced in a study of Graves' ophthalmopathy and Graves' hyperthyroidism (dated by TCRdb to the late 2010s). The instrument given in TCRdb is Illumina HiSeq 2000. For repertoire sequencing, the TCR beta CDR3 regions were amplified from RNA transcripts. The first round of RT-PCR was done with HTBI primers and the Qiagen OneStep RT-PCR kit, and was followed by a second round of multiplex PCR, then size selection and purification. The raw public data were reprocessed by TCRdb itself: fastp quality trimming at Q25, MiXCR clonotype calling, in-frame beta chains only. A single entry per CDR3 protein holds the most common genes and DNA from its merged rows. Across this sample there are about 740,000 distinct CDR3 sequences, with roughly 40% seen only once. Of the sample, around 40% falls within the top ten clones. Sequenced sample: peripheral blood. The receptors come from an adult man with Graves' ophthalmopathy.

This clonotype was observed at least ten times. The rearrangement links TRBV7-9 to TRBJ1-2; no clear D. The CDR3 runs to 12 residues. In germline, CDR1 is SEHNR, CDR2 FQNEAQ (reference sequence). The V and J ends lost 6 bases and 3 bases respectively, with 8 bases between them. In DNA form, the CDR3 reads TGTGCCAGCAGTGAGTTGGACTATGGCTACACCTTC. Encoded protein: CASSELDYGYTF.

This clonotype was seen ten or more times. The chain combines TRBV7-7 with TRBJ2-5; a weak D match, TRBD2 (6 bases). Germline V lookup: CDR1 SSHAT, CDR2 FNYEAQ (reference sequence). The CDR3 runs 14 residues. Trimming pared 4 bases from V and 5 bases from J, leaving 14 bases between. CDR3 amino acids: CASSSGAGTETQYF. In DNA, the CDR3 is TGTGCCAGCAGCTCGGGAGCAGGGACCGAGACCCAGTACTTC.

Ten or more counts support this clonotype. This chain links TRBV20-1 with TRBJ2-2, with D possibly TRBD1 on 6 matching bases. V lost 0 bases to trimming and J lost 6 bases, with 14 bases between them. The CDR3 extends over 15 amino acids. Germline CDR1 and CDR2: DFQATT and SNEGSKA (reference sequence). CDR3 coding DNA: TGCAGTGCTAGAGACGGGACAATCGACTCCGGGGAGCTGTTTTTT. It codes for CSARDGTIDSGELFF.

The rearrangement joins TRBV20-1 to TRBJ1-1; no definite D call. The CDR3 length is 15 residues. V lost 6 bases to trimming and J lost 0 bases, with 17 bases between them. The V gene's germline CDR1 is DFQATT and CDR2 SNEGSKA (reference sequence). DNA of the CDR3: TGCAGTGCCGTCGTAGGCAGAAGCATGAACACTGAAGCTTTCTTT. As protein: CSAVVGRSMNTEAFF.

On this clonotype: A read error may be the cause here, since a much bigger clone is one base away. It is likely a read error, because the conserved phenylalanine at the end of the CDR3 is missing. J is TRBJ2-7 and V is TRBV24-1; TRBD2 agrees at 7 bases. From germline, CDR1 is KGHDR and CDR2 SFDVKD. The V segment lost 5 bases and the J segment 7 bases; nucleotides outside the gene matches: 10. The CDR3 totals 14 residues. CDR3 amino acids: CATSAAGALEEQYL. CDR3 nucleotide sequence: TGTGCCACCAGTGCGGCGGGAGCCCTCGAAGAGCAGTACCTC.

This clonotype was seen a handful of times. The chain links TRBV9 to TRBJ2-7, with D unclear. Germline CDR1 is SGDLS and CDR2 is YYNGEE. The CDR3 length is 14 residues. Between the trimmed V and J ends, which lost 2 bases and 6 bases, there was a span of 15 bases. CDR3 coding DNA: TGTGCCAGCAGCGTGAGGACCACCAGCTCCGAGCAGTACTTC. It translates to CASSVRTTSSEQYF.

The table lists this clonotype with many counts. Mismatch with germline at one junction end may stem from a read error. This chain joins TRBV7-9 and TRBJ1-2; D call uncertain. CDR3 length: 13 residues. In germline, CDR1 is SEHNR, CDR2 FQNEAQ (reference sequence). CDR3 nucleotides: TGTGCCAGCAGCCGGGAGACAAACTATGGCTGCACCTTC. This gives the protein CASSRETNYGCTF.

This clonotype was seen at least ten times. The V gene is TRBV20-1, the J gene TRBJ2-5; D assignment may be TRBD1 or TRBD2 (5 bases each). The CDR3 has 16 residues. V was shortened by 5 bases and J by 7 bases, with 26 bases between the two germline ends. Germline CDR1 DFQATT, CDR2 SNEGSKA (reference sequence). The CDR3: CSAPPIGTDRFGTQYF. CDR3 DNA sequence: TGCAGTGCTCCGCCCATCGGGACCGACCGATTTGGGACCCAGTACTTC.

The sample holds many counts of this clonotype. The chain uses TRBV10-2 and TRBJ2-7, with a possible D match to TRBD1 (6 bases). Trimming left V 6 bases short and J 4 bases short, with 16 bases between. The CDR3 loop spans 14 amino acids. The germline V gene encodes CDR1 WSHSY and CDR2 SAAADI. CDR3 sequence reads: CASRKGRGVYEQYF. The CDR3 coding sequence is TGCGCCAGCAGGAAGGGCAGGGGCGTTTACGAGCAGTACTTC.

This clonotype was seen at least ten times. V gene TRBV10-3 combines with J gene TRBJ1-5, with D possibly matching TRBD1 (6 bases). CDR1 is ENHRY, CDR2 SYGVKD, per germline. The V and J ends lost 0 bases and 6 bases respectively, with 9 bases between them. The CDR3 loop spans 14 amino acids. The CDR3 DNA follows: TGTGCCATCAGTGAGTCAGGGGGAGCTCAGCCCCAGCATTTT. Protein sequence: CAISESGGAQPQHF.